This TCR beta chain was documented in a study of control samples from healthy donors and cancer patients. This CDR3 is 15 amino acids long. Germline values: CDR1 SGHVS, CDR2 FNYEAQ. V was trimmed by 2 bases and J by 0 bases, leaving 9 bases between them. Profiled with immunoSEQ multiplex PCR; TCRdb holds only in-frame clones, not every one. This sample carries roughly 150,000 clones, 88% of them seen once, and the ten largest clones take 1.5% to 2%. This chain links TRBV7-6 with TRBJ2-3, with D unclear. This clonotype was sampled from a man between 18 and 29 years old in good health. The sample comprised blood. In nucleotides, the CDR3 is TGTGCCAGCAGCTTATGGGCGCCAAGCACAGATACGCAGTATTTT. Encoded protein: CASSLWAPSTDTQYF. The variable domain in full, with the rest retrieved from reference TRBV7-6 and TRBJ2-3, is GAGVSQSPRYKVTKRGQDVALRCDPISGHVSLYWYRQALGQGPEFLTYFNYEAQQDKSGLPNDRFSAERPEGSISTLTIQRTEQRDSAMYRCASSLWAPSTDTQYFGPGTRLTVL.